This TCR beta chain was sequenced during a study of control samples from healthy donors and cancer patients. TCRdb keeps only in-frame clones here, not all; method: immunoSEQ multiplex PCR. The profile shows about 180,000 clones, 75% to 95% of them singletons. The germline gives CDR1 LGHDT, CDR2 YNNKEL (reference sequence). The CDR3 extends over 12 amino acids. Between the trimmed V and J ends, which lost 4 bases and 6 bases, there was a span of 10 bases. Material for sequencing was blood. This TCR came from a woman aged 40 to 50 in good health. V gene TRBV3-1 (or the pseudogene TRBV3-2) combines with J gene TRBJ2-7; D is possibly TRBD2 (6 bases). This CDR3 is CASSRGGSEQYF. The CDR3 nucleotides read TGTGCCAGCAGCCGTGGAGGGTCCGAGCAGTACTTC.